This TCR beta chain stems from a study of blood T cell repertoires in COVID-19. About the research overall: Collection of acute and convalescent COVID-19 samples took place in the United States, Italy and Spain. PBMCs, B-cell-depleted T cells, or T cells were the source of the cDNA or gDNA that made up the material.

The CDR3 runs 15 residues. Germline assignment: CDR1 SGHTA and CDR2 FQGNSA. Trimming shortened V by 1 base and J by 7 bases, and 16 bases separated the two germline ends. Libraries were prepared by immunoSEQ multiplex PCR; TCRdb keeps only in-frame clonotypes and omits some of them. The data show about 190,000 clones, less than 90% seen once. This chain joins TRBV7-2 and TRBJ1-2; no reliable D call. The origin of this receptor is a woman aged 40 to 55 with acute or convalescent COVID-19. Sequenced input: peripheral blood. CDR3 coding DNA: TGTGCCAGCAGCTTAGGAGGCTTCCTTGCCTCTGGCTACACCTTC. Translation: CASSLGGFLASGYTF.